Given below is one TCR beta chain in context. Its target antigen remains unknown. One base away there is no much larger clone; base qualities are not given. The entry originates in a study of cytomegalovirus exposure and HLA in healthy donors (TCRdb year 2017). Describing the broader study: An earlier analysis of 587 of the donors reported approximately 300 Gb of sequence data and 117 million unique TCR beta sequences obtained from 150 million to 200 million T cells. The study was designed to test whether signatures of past pathogen exposure could be identified by cataloging public T cell receptors. High-throughput TCR immunosequencing, statistical association of individual TCRs with disease status, and machine learning were combined to predict cytomegalovirus infection status. The later analysis used no new phenotypic data to find candidate immune exposures, relying instead on TCR beta sequences and their occurrence across donors. An earlier analysis of a few hundred of the donors applied high-throughput TCR beta sequencing to assess whether each TCR beta V gene segment acted as functional or pseudogenic. The number of typed donors differed by locus: about 620-640 for A, B, C, DRB1 and DQB1; some 540 for DQA1; 600 to 610 for DPA1; and about 450 for DPB1. A separate validation cohort of 100 to 150 different subjects was used in addition to the 666-subject first cohort. Class I and class II HLA loci were covered by the typing at four-digit resolution. Roughly five DR-DQ haplotypes were handled as single units for association and clustering, since linkage in the cohort was strong. An early release covering just under 650 HLA-typed donors comprised about 300 gigabases of sequencing data and around 80 million unique TCR sequences. Across 398 genotyped donors of the cohort, an average of roughly 250,000 unique TCR beta nucleotide sequences per donor were sequenced, and 15% to 20% of those sequences were non-productive. Donor age, sex, ethnicity and CMV serostatus were collected together with the repertoire data. Among the roughly 410 genotyped donors, approximately 77% belonged to the genetic ancestry cluster associated with self-reported Caucasian donors. In a later genetic analysis, genome-wide SNP genotypes for 398 of the 666 donors were used, and that subset was treated as a discovery cohort. A later analysis re-examined previously published TCR beta repertoires from roughly 650 donors and added high-resolution HLA genotyping to investigate patterns of TCR occurrence. All discovery cohort repertoires had been generated on a single sequencing platform. Using immunosequencing, the study profiled T cell repertoires from around 680 subjects and related those repertoires to cytomegalovirus serostatus.

The study at large found these results: Because the 87-base-pair reads could not distinguish some IMGT-functional V segments, including TRBV6-2 and TRBV6-3, those segments were excluded. Correlated functional status among segregating V segments might reflect linkage disequilibrium, but an unknown experimental factor could not be ruled out. In this cohort, only TCR beta chains were sequenced, and detectable features were limited by the absence of alpha or paired-chain data. In a later analysis, several top co-occurrence clusters were reported to appear linked to parvovirus B19, influenza, CMV and Epstein-Barr virus. Across donors, most TCR sequences were observed very rarely, whereas some public TCRs were present in many individuals. In a later analysis, TCR association rates were found to vary across HLA loci, with the most associated TCRs seen for DRB1 alleles and the fewest for HLA-C alleles. In a later analysis, HLA-associated TCR beta chains showed more clonal expansion and lower generation probabilities than non-associated chains that were equally common. The authors suggested that the approach could potentially be generalized to other disease states and immunological phenotypes. V-gene and J-gene trimming of TCR beta chains was associated with a missense DCLRE1C variant in a later genetic analysis, and the association was replicated in an independent cohort. The study gave a list of 150 to 200 TCR beta chains associated with cytomegalovirus. A cluster of highly shared sequence variants was judged likely to be a technical artifact of the sequencing pipeline. The classifier was reported to diagnose cytomegalovirus status with high specificity and sensitivity in both the original and validation cohorts. The presence/absence analyses assumed that sequencing depth was roughly uniform across donors, and that assumption may not be true. Compared with the approximately 720-donor mean, donors in an Asian-associated ancestry cluster had fewer N-insertions in productive TCRs, according to a later genetic analysis. A later analysis found that most CMV-associated TCR beta chains appeared HLA-restricted, with HLA associations seemingly driven largely by CMV exposure. In a later analysis, some 18,000 TCR beta sequences were associated with specific HLA alleles at a false discovery rate of 0.05. Because HLA typing was missing for some donors at each locus, association tests included only the typed subset. A few of the identified cytomegalovirus-associated TCR beta chains were confirmed in vitro to be specific for cytomegalovirus antigens. CMV serostatus was the only immune exposure information available for the cohort. In an earlier analysis of some 640 of the donors, most TCR beta V segments were observed in productive rearrangements about 87% or about 30% of the time, broadly matching IMGT annotations. When HLA alleles, especially DR and DQ, strongly co-occurred, TCR associations were difficult to assign to individual alleles. Because counts were too low, roughly 18 rarely observed V segments, including chromosome 9 orphons, were left out of the earlier analysis of approximately 580 of the donors. A further reported finding was that TCR beta sequences accurately predicted the HLA-A and HLA-B alleles for most subjects in the first cohort.

In total, fewer than 750 healthy bone marrow donors made up the cohort. All cohort members were sampled while nominally healthy, although unrecorded immune exposures were likely present. The donor was CMV seropositive and belonged to the group of about 290 seropositive cohort members. A peripheral blood sample was provided by each donor, and peripheral blood mononuclear cells were used for TCR beta sequencing. The Qiagen DNeasy Blood Extraction Kit was used to extract genomic DNA from the blood cell samples. The library was produced with the immunoSEQ multiplex PCR assay. The multiplex PCR relied on a mix of 60 forward primers for TCR Vbeta segments and 13 reverse primers for TCR Jbeta segments. Amplification of the CDR3 region of rearranged TCR beta genes was performed with a multiplex PCR assay on genomic DNA. The Illumina HiSeq System was used to sequence the amplified TCR beta libraries as 87-base-pair reads. The source study handled its data this way. In a later analysis, around 80 million unique TCR beta chains were counted across the 500 to 850 repertoires, and roughly 10 million of these chains were shared by at least two donors. A nearest-neighbor algorithm error-corrected the raw reads and collapsed the reads into unique sequences, merging closely related sequences to remove PCR and sequencing errors. Alignment of CDR3 sequences to IMGT reference sequences was used to assign V, D and J gene segments. Each retained sequence needed at least a six-nucleotide match to both a V gene segment and a J gene segment. A rearrangement was called productive if the CDR3 had no stop codons and remained in frame with V and J, and every other rearrangement was called non-productive. Following IMGT convention, CDR3 was defined as the stretch from the second conserved V-encoded cysteine up to the conserved J-encoded phenylalanine. The earlier analysis of fewer than 750 of the donors excluded sequences that lacked an unambiguous match to a single V gene segment. In an earlier analysis of some 590 of the donors, a V segment was called functional when productive rearrangements were above 56.7%, and segregating when the standard deviation between donors exceeded 5%. A statistical classification framework was built to diagnose cytomegalovirus status from the catalog of TCR beta chain sequences. V and J gene assignment, in a later analysis, came from comparing TCR nucleotide sequences with IMGT/GENE-DB human TR gene sequences. In a later analysis, CDR3 sequences and most-parsimonious VDJ recombination scenarios were assigned using the TCRdist pipeline. In a later analysis, each TCR beta chain was defined by its CDR3 amino acid sequence together with its V-gene family, and reads lacking a unique V-gene family were excluded. In a later analysis, around 600 highly shared, low-generation-probability nucleotide sequences were removed to address suspected cross-contamination and a sequencing artifact. A later analysis calculated a clonal expansion index for each public chain from normalized within-repertoire ranks of inferred template counts. In a later analysis, generation probabilities were computed using a VDJ recombination model fitted to out-of-frame rearrangements, and the results were checked against IGoR. A later analysis scored TCR-TCR, TCR-HLA and TCR-CMV co-occurrence with hypergeometric tests, applying a repertoire-size bias correction to TCR pairs. In a later analysis, false discovery rates were estimated by permuting HLA or CMV assignments 20 times. In a later analysis, co-occurring TCRs were grouped with DBSCAN, and TCRdist sequence similarity was added when clustering was performed within HLA-allele-positive subsets. Co-occurrence clustering excluded repertoires with fewer than 30,000 or more than 120,000 public chains, plus five with anomalous nucleotide sharing. TCRdb obtained this table from immuneACCESS and retained in-frame rearrangements with V and J assigned. These tables miss some clones; where compared with another copy, unresolved V genes account for less than half of the shortfall, and the remainder is unexplained. The DNA was the basis for D and trimming; V, J and clone size are from that table. This sample gives more than 100,000 clones in total; approximately 80% of them show up just once. The ten top clones hold 1.8% of the sample.

Taken from cysteine to phenylalanine, the CDR3 has 15 residues. Of all the DNA, just the CDR3 is kept, 45 bases in frame from base 1. The junction carries 14 bases between V and J, which are trimmed by 2 bases and 4 bases respectively. CDR1 is given as MNHEY and CDR2 as SVGAGI, both from the germline V gene. The material sequenced was PBMCs. This TCR came from a female donor in good health and CMV-seropositive. The V and J genes are TRBV6-5 and TRBJ1-1; a tentative D match to TRBD1 spans 6 bases. The CDR3 region: CASSYAGGLRTEAFF. The nucleotide sequence reads as follows: TGTGCCAGCAGTTACGCGGGGGGCCTGCGCACTGAAGCTTTCTTT.